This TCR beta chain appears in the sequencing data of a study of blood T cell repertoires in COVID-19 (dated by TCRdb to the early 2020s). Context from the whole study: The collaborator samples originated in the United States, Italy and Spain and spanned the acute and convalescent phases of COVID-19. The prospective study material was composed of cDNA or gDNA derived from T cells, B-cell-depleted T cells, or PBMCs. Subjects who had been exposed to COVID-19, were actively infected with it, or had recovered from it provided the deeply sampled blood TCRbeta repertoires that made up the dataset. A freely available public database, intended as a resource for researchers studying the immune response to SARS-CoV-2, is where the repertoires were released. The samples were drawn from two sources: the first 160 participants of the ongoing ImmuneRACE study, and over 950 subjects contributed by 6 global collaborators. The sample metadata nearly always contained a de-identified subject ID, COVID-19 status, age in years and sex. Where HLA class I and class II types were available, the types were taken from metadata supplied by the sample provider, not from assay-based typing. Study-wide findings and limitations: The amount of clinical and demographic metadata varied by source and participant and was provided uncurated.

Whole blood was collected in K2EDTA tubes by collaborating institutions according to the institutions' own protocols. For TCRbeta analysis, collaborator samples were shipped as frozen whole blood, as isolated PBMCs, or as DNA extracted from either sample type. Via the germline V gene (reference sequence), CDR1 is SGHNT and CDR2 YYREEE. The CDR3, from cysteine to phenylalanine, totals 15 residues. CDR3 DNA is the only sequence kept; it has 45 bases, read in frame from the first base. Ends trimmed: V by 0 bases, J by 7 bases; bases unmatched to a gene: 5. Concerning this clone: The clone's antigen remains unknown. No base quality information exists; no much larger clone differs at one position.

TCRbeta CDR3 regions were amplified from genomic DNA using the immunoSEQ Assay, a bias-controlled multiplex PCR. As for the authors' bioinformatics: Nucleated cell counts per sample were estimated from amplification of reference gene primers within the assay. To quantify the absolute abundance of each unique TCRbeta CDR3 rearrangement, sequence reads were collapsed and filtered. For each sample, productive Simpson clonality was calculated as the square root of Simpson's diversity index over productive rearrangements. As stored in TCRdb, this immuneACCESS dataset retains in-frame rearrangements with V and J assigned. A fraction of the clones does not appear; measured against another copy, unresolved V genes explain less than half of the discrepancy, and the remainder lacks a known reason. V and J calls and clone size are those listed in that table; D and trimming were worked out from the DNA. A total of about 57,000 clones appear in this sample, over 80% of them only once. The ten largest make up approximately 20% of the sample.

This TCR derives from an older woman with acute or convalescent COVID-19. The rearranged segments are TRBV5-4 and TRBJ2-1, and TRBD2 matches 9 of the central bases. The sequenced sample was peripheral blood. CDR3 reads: CASSLGSGGWNEQFF. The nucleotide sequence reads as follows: TGTGCCAGCAGCTTGGGCAGCGGGGGGTGGAATGAGCAGTTCTTC.